Listed below are T cell receptor beta chains from one sample, sequenced in a study of T-cell reconstitution after alpha-beta-depleted transplantation in children. TCRdb reprocessed the PCR reads via MiXCR and lists one record per CDR3 protein. The sample contains 700,000 to 850,000 distinct CDR3 sequences, approximately 15% of which appear only once. Sequencing used PBMCs, mostly from graft donor cells, obtained 360 days after TCRalphabeta/CD19-depleted stem cell transplant. The receptors were sampled from a male patient under 18 who had a stem cell transplant for acute lymphoblastic leukemia, so the T cells may come from the graft donor. Each CDR3 is given with its conserved first and last residue. D genes are given only for firm matches. Where a row states a size, it is once, few, many or the class of an expanded clone; other rows omit it.

j_call,v_call,clone_size,d_call,cdr3_aa,cdr3_nt
TRBJ1-2,TRBV24-1,few,TRBD1,CATSDSTGGYTF,TGTGCCACCAGTGATTCGACAGGGGGCTACACCTTC
TRBJ2-7,TRBV9,.,TRBD1,CASSPPGQGRNEQYF,TGTGCCAGCAGCCCGCCGGGACAGGGGCGGAACGAGCAGTACTTC
TRBJ2-2,TRBV15,many,.,CATTSSGPGELFF,TGTGCCACGACTAGTTCTGGCCCCGGGGAGCTGTTTTTT
TRBJ2-7,TRBV7-9,few,TRBD2,CASSLALREGEQYF,TGTGCCAGCAGCTTAGCCTTGCGGGAGGGCGAGCAGTACTTC
TRBJ2-3,TRBV7-2,.,.,CASSPAPMADTQYF,TGTGCCAGCAGCCCGGCCCCAATGGCAGATACGCAGTATTTT
TRBJ2-7,TRBV10-3,.,TRBD2,CAISETSGGSYEQYF,TGTGCCATCAGTGAGACTAGCGGGGGATCCTACGAGCAGTACTTC
TRBJ2-1,TRBV27,.,TRBD2,CASSLAPFLRSGANNEQFF,TGTGCCAGCAGTTTAGCTCCCTTCTTACGGAGCGGGGCAAACAATGAGCAGTTCTTC
TRBJ2-7,TRBV12-3/TRBV12-4,.,.,CASCPRFHEQYF,TGTGCCAGCTGCCCCCGCTTCCACGAGCAGTACTTC
TRBJ2-5,TRBV5-1,.,.,CASSVGQILQETQYF,TGCGCCAGCAGCGTAGGACAGATTTTACAAGAGACCCAGTACTTC
TRBJ1-2,TRBV5-1,.,.,CASSLVSDLYGYTF,TGCGCCAGCAGCTTGGTGAGCGATCTCTATGGCTACACCTTC
TRBJ2-7,TRBV18,few,.,CASSGSGASSYEQYF,TGTGCCAGCTCAGGTTCGGGGGCATCTTCCTACGAGCAGTACTTC
TRBJ2-4,TRBV27,few,.,CASSFTVVTAKNIQYF,TGTGCCAGCAGTTTTACTGTGGTAACAGCCAAAAACATTCAGTACTTC
TRBJ2-1,TRBV19,many,TRBD2,CATQGLAGGNEQFF,TGTGCCACCCAAGGACTAGCGGGAGGCAATGAGCAGTTCTTC
TRBJ2-7,TRBV20-1,.,.,CSASKASSAYEQYF,TGCAGTGCTAGTAAAGCGTCATCGGCCTACGAGCAGTACTTC
TRBJ2-3,TRBV5-1,.,.,CASSVTGPNDTQYF,TGCGCCAGCAGCGTGACAGGTCCCAACGATACGCAGTATTTT
TRBJ1-1,TRBV5-1,many,.,CASSRLVMNTEAFF,TGCGCCAGCAGTCGCTTGGTCATGAACACTGAAGCTTTCTTT
TRBJ2-3,TRBV11-2,.,.,CASSLGPLRDLNPTDTQYF,TGTGCCAGCAGCTTGGGGCCCCTCAGGGACCTAAACCCCACAGATACGCAGTATTTT
TRBJ2-5,TRBV5-1,.,.,CASRTRQPSYQETQYF,TGCGCCAGCAGAACCCGACAGCCCTCGTACCAAGAGACCCAGTACTTC
TRBJ2-1,TRBV12-3/TRBV12-4,many,TRBD1,CASSFPRWQGALFGQFF,TGTGCCAGCAGTTTCCCCCGTTGGCAGGGGGCCCTTTTTGGGCAGTTCTTC
TRBJ1-5,TRBV20-1,few,TRBD1,CSATRGGQPQHF,TGCAGTGCCACCAGGGGGGGACAGCCCCAGCATTTT
TRBJ1-2,TRBV9,.,.,CASSVGQQLNYGYTF,TGTGCCAGCAGCGTAGGACAGCAGCTTAACTATGGCTACACCTTC
TRBJ2-5,TRBV4-2,.,.,CASSQEASHQETQYF,TGTGCCAGCAGCCAAGAGGCCAGTCACCAAGAGACCCAGTACTTC
TRBJ1-4,TRBV24-1,.,.,CATSDLKLPGEKLFF,TGTGCCACCAGTGATTTGAAGCTACCGGGGGAAAAACTGTTTTTT
TRBJ2-3,TRBV5-5,.,TRBD2,CASSSLTSGYTDTQYF,TGTGCCAGCAGCTCACTGACTAGCGGCTACACAGATACGCAGTATTTT
TRBJ1-2,TRBV12-3/TRBV12-4,many,.,CASSLLRAATNYGYTF,TGTGCCAGCAGCCTACTAAGGGCGGCGACTAACTATGGCTACACCTTC
TRBJ2-5,TRBV21-1,few,.,CASRMQETQYF,TGTGCCAGCAGAATGCAAGAGACCCAGTACTTC
TRBJ2-3,TRBV5-1,many,TRBD2,CASSTSTSERWDTQYF,TGCGCCAGCAGCACCTCTACTAGCGAGCGGTGGGATACGCAGTATTTT
TRBJ1-1,TRBV25-1,.,TRBD1,CASSERTGEDTEAFF,TGTGCCAGCAGTGAAAGGACAGGGGAGGACACTGAAGCTTTCTTT
TRBJ2-1,TRBV2,.,.,CASSETILIVAFEQFF,TGTGCCAGCAGTGAAACTATTCTTATCGTAGCGTTTGAGCAGTTCTTC
TRBJ2-2,TRBV30,.,TRBD1,CAWSIQGSNTGELFF,TGTGCCTGGAGTATACAGGGGTCGAACACCGGGGAGCTGTTTTTT
TRBJ2-7,TRBV2,.,TRBD1,CATKDRSGYEQYF,TGTGCCACAAAGGACAGGTCGGGCTACGAGCAGTACTTC
TRBJ2-2,TRBV27,.,.,CASSLSARAGELFF,TGTGCCAGCAGTTTATCCGCGAGGGCAGGGGAGCTGTTTTTT
TRBJ1-1,TRBV5-1,.,.,CASSIQGKAFF,TGCGCCAGCAGCATACAGGGTAAAGCTTTCTTT
TRBJ2-1,TRBV7-9,few,TRBD1,CASSLAPGTGTNEQFF,TGTGCCAGCAGCTTAGCCCCCGGGACAGGGACAAATGAGCAGTTCTTC
TRBJ2-7,TRBV7-9,few,.,CASSFHSRLSYEQYF,TGTGCCAGCAGCTTTCACAGTCGACTTTCCTACGAGCAGTACTTC
TRBJ2-7,TRBV6-2/TRBV6-3,few,TRBD2,CASRDVGLADSSYEQYF,TGTGCCAGCAGGGACGTAGGACTAGCGGACAGCTCCTACGAGCAGTACTTC
TRBJ1-1,TRBV7-9,.,.,CASSPRGQVKTEAFF,TGTGCCAGCAGCCCCAGGGGACAAGTGAAGACTGAAGCTTTCTTT
TRBJ1-6,TRBV7-9,few,.,CASSLEGLNNSPLHF,TGTGCCAGCAGCTTAGAGGGACTGAATAATTCACCCCTCCACTTT
TRBJ1-3,TRBV5-1,few,TRBD1,CASSPGQGPHSGNTIYF,TGCGCCAGCAGCCCAGGACAGGGTCCTCACTCTGGAAACACCATATATTTT
TRBJ2-7,TRBV29-1,.,.,CSVRTQGEGGSYEQYF,TGCAGCGTTCGGACGCAGGGGGAGGGAGGATCCTACGAGCAGTACTTC
TRBJ2-3,TRBV19,.,.,CASSTFKDTQYF,TGTGCCAGTAGTACCTTCAAAGATACGCAGTATTTT
TRBJ2-7,TRBV6-1,.,.,CASKARASYYEQYF,TGTGCCAGCAAGGCCAGGGCATCTTACTACGAGCAGTACTTC
TRBJ2-1,TRBV15,once,.,CATGETESIEQFF,TGTGCCACCGGGGAGACCGAGTCTATTGAGCAGTTCTTC
TRBJ2-1,TRBV5-1,few,TRBD2,CASREYTAGGYNEQFF,TGCGCCAGCAGGGAGTATACGGCGGGAGGGTACAATGAGCAGTTCTTC
TRBJ2-3,TRBV10-3,many,TRBD1,CAISVGQGTDTQYF,TGTGCCATCAGTGTCGGACAGGGCACAGATACGCAGTATTTT
TRBJ2-1,TRBV6-1,few,TRBD2,CASSERIAGDNNEQFF,TGTGCCAGCAGTGAACGAATAGCGGGAGATAACAATGAGCAGTTCTTC
TRBJ2-7,TRBV18,few,.,CASSPQRGAYEQYF,TGTGCCAGCTCACCCCAGAGGGGGGCCTACGAGCAGTACTTC
TRBJ2-1,TRBV5-5,.,.,CASSLAPPGNEQFF,TGTGCCAGCAGCTTGGCCCCTCCAGGGAATGAGCAGTTCTTC
TRBJ1-3,TRBV20-1,.,.,CSARDTDSLGGNTIYF,TGCAGTGCTAGAGATACGGACAGCCTCGGGGGAAACACCATATATTTT
TRBJ1-1,TRBV7-3,many,TRBD1,CASSPGTGWTEAFF,TGTGCCAGCAGCCCCGGGACAGGGTGGACTGAAGCTTTCTTT
TRBJ2-7,TRBV11-2,few,.,CASSKDRNRDNLYEQYF,TGTGCCAGCAGCAAAGACAGGAACCGGGACAACCTCTACGAGCAGTACTTC
TRBJ2-3,TRBV9,.,.,CASSVDTGRDTQYF,TGTGCCAGCAGCGTAGATACAGGGCGGGATACGCAGTATTTT
TRBJ2-7,TRBV6-1,few,TRBD2,CASNGLAGAGEQYF,TGTGCCAGCAACGGACTAGCGGGAGCCGGCGAGCAGTACTTC
TRBJ2-1,TRBV14,few,.,CASSQDWAVSYNEQFF,TGTGCCAGCAGCCAAGATTGGGCGGTCTCCTACAATGAGCAGTTCTTC
TRBJ2-5,TRBV7-8,few,.,CASRVRLQETQYF,TGTGCCAGCAGGGTTCGACTCCAAGAGACCCAGTACTTC